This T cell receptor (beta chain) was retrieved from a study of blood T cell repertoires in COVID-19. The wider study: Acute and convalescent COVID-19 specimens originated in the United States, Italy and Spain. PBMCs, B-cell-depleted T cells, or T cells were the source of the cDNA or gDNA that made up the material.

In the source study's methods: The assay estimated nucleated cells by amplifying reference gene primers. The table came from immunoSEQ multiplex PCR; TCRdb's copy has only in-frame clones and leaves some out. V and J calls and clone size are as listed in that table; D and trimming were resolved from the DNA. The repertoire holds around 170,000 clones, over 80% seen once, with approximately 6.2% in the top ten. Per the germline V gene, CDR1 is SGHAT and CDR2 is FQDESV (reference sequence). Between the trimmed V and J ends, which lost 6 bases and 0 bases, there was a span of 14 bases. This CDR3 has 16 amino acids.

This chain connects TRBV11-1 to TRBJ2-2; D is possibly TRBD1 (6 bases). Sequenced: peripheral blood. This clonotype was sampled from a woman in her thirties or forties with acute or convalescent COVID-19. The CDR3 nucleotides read TGTGCCAGCAGTTGGTTGGACAGCACGAACACCGGGGAGCTGTTTTTT. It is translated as CASSWLDSTNTGELFF.